A single sample gave rise to the 28 T cell receptor beta chains below, sequenced in a study of blood T cell repertoires in COVID-19. This table comes from immunoSEQ multiplex PCR, and its TCRdb copy is limited to in-frame clones, with some not included. The table lists approximately 130,000 clones, roughly four fifths of them singletons. The sequenced sample was peripheral blood. These receptors were collected from a human donor in a cohort sampled during active COVID-19.

The V and J genes are TRBV7-9 and TRBJ2-5, with TRBD1 as a possible D gene (5 bases). Germline V gives CDR1 SEHNR, CDR2 FQNEAQ (reference sequence). V lost 4 bases and J lost 2, with 8 bases in between. This CDR3 has 13 amino acids. The CDR3 region is CASSYPGQETQYF. The CDR3 nucleotides are TGTGCCAGCAGCTACCCAGGGCAAGAGACCCAGTACTTC.

This chain links TRBV4-1 with TRBJ2-2; the D gene is possibly TRBD2 (5 bases). Germline assignment: CDR1 MGHRA and CDR2 YSYEKL. The CDR3 spans 19 residues. V lost 0 bases and J lost 4, with 21 bases in between. The CDR3 reads CASSQEGEDLGRTTGELFF. DNA for the CDR3: TGCGCCAGCAGCCAAGAAGGAGAGGACTTGGGCCGTACCACCGGGGAGCTGTTTTTT.

The chain couples TRBV5-4 to TRBJ1-6; D is perhaps TRBD1 (6 bases). V was pared by 4 bases and J by 6 bases, with 17 bases between. Germline CDR1 reads SGHNT; CDR2 reads YYREEE (reference sequence). This CDR3 comprises 16 residues. Here the CDR3 reads CASSPGQFMANSPLHF. CDR3 nucleotides: TGTGCCAGCAGCCCCGGACAGTTCATGGCTAATTCACCCCTCCACTTT.

This clone was observed a handful of times. V usage is TRBV2 and J usage is TRBJ1-3; no firm D call. CDR1 SNHLY and CDR2 FYNNEI come from the germline V gene. With 7 bases removed from V and 0 bases from J, the gap between germline ends came to 4 bases. The CDR3 consists of 12 residues. CDR3 amino acids: CASTFSGNTIYF. Here the CDR3 DNA reads TGTGCCAGCACTTTCTCTGGAAACACCATATATTTT.

V is TRBV5-4 and J is TRBJ2-7; possible D gene TRBD1, 5 bases. Germline loops: CDR1 SGHNT, CDR2 YYREEE (reference sequence). Trimming removed 4 bases from V and 5 bases from J, with 19 bases in between. The CDR3 covers 15 residues. The CDR3 here is CASSPTPQGLDEQYF. Written as DNA, the CDR3 is TGTGCCAGCAGCCCAACCCCTCAGGGTTTAGACGAGCAGTACTTC. The whole variable domain, filled in from reference TRBV5-4 and TRBJ2-7, reads ETGVTQSPTHLIKTRGQQVTLRCSSQSGHNTVSWYQQALGQGPQFIFQYYREEENGRGNFPPRFSGLQFPNYSSELNVNALELDDSALYLCASSPTPQGLDEQYFGPGTRLTVT.

The chain uses TRBV16 and TRBJ2-2; possible D gene TRBD1, 5 bases. The V and J ends lost 2 bases and 4 bases respectively, with 11 bases between them. Germline CDR1 is KGHSY and CDR2 is FQNENV. The CDR3 length is 15 residues. CDR3 nucleotide sequence: TGTGCCAGCAGCCAAAAAGGGGATGTCACCGGGGAGCTGTTTTTT. Protein: CASSQKGDVTGELFF.

J is TRBJ1-3 and V is TRBV9; D is unclear. Germline CDR1 is SGDLS and CDR2 is YYNGEE. V lost 0 bases and J 1 base, leaving 8 bases between the germline ends. The CDR3 sequence is 15 residues long. The CDR3 DNA is TGTGCCAGCAGCGTAGGAGGGAATTCTGGAAACACCATATATTTT. Residues: CASSVGGNSGNTIYF.

The chain employs TRBV30 and TRBJ2-7, with TRBD2 matching over 11 bases. CDR3 length: 14 amino acids. V lost 2 bases and J lost 4; bases outside the gene matches: 4. The germline gives CDR1 GTSNPN, CDR2 SVGIG (reference sequence). The CDR3 reads CAWSISGGGYEQYF. In DNA, the CDR3 is TGTGCCTGGAGTATTAGCGGGGGGGGTTACGAGCAGTACTTC.

This chain's CDR3 is CASSSSPGQGNTEAFF. DNA of the CDR3: TGTGCCAGCAGTTCTTCTCCTGGACAGGGGAACACTGAAGCTTTCTTT. V usage is TRBV6-6 and J usage is TRBJ1-1, with 8 bases identical to TRBD1. Trimming took 4 bases from V and 1 from J; bases not matched to a gene: 8. This CDR3 spans 16 amino acids. CDR1 MNHNY and CDR2 SVGAGI come from the germline V gene (reference sequence).

Here the CDR3 DNA reads TGTGCCAGCAGCTTTAGCAGGGAAACTTACGAGCAGTACTTC. This sequence encodes CASSFSRETYEQYF. The chain joins TRBV5-4 to TRBJ2-7; tentatively, D is TRBD1 (5 bases). CDR1 is SGHNT and CDR2 is YYREEE in the germline V gene (reference sequence). With 2 bases removed from V and 4 bases from J, the gap between germline ends came to 13 bases. The CDR3 has 14 residues.

The chain joins TRBV9 to TRBJ2-1; TRBD1 matches 7 bases. CDR1 is SGDLS and CDR2 is YYNGEE in the germline V gene. The CDR3 is 15 residues long. Germline trimming cut 4 bases from V and 7 bases from J; bases unmatched to any gene: 11. CDR3 amino acids: CASSPRQGTVNEQFF. The CDR3 bases are TGTGCCAGCAGCCCACGACAGGGTACGGTTAATGAGCAGTTCTTC.

With regard to this clone: The same CDR3 is also encoded by other DNA sequences in this sample. The chain uses TRBV11-2 and TRBJ1-1; 7 bases are shared with TRBD1. The germline CDR1 and CDR2 sequences are SGHAT and FQNNGV. This CDR3 contains 12 residues. V was clipped by 5 bases and J by 7 bases; unmatched bases: 4. The CDR3 spells CASSTGTVEAFF. In DNA, the CDR3 is TGTGCCAGCAGCACCGGGACAGTTGAAGCTTTCTTT.

The DNA of the CDR3 is TGTGCCACCAGTGATTCCCGGACAGGAATGGGAGATCAGCCCCAGCATTTT. Translated, it gives CATSDSRTGMGDQPQHF. The chain joins TRBV24-1 to TRBJ1-5, with 7 nucleotides matching TRBD1. The trim removed 2 bases at V and 5 bases at J, leaving 11 bases unmatched. The V gene's germline CDR1 is KGHDR and CDR2 SFDVKD. This CDR3 spans 17 amino acids.

The V gene is TRBV24-1, the J gene TRBJ2-7, with 7 bases identical to TRBD1. J was trimmed by 3 bases and V by 6 bases; bases with no gene match: 7. The CDR3 is 14 residues long. Germline V gene data show CDR1 as KGHDR and CDR2 as SFDVKD. The CDR3 loop is CATSSGDSLYEQYF. CDR3 in DNA: TGTGCCACCAGTTCAGGGGACAGCCTCTACGAGCAGTACTTC.

This chain connects TRBV5-1 to TRBJ2-3, with D possibly matching TRBD2 (5 bases). Trimming took 4 bases from V and 5 from J, leaving 11 bases between them. Germline V lookup: CDR1 SGHRS, CDR2 YFSETQ. This CDR3 is 13 amino acids long. CDR3 loop: CASSPEEVDTQYF. The CDR3 DNA reads as TGCGCCAGCAGCCCGGAGGAGGTAGATACGCAGTATTTT.

V usage is TRBV5-4 and J usage is TRBJ2-5; D is uncertain. With 1 base removed from V and 4 bases from J, the gap between germline ends came to 2 bases. This CDR3 has 11 residues. Germline assignment: CDR1 SGHNT and CDR2 YYREEE (reference sequence). CDR3 protein: CASSLRETQYF. The CDR3, as DNA: TGTGCCAGCAGCTTGCGAGAGACCCAGTACTTC.

This sequence joins TRBV4-1 and TRBJ2-7; 9 positions agree with TRBD1. The CDR3 length is 16 residues. Looked up from germline, CDR1 is MGHRA and CDR2 is YSYEKL. The trim removed 4 bases at V and 2 bases at J, leaving 9 bases unmatched. Here the CDR3 reads CASSLTPGQGTYEQYF. As DNA, the CDR3 is TGCGCCAGCAGCCTTACTCCGGGACAGGGTACCTACGAGCAGTACTTC.

In its sample, this clone was seen once. The chain is built from TRBV6-5 and TRBJ1-2; 8 positions agree with TRBD1. Germline V CDR1 and CDR2: MNHEY, SVGAGI. The trim removed 5 bases at V and 5 bases at J, leaving 4 bases unmatched. This CDR3 is built from 13 residues. The CDR3 DNA reads as TGTGCCAGCAGTACACAGGGGGGATATGGCTACACCTTC. As protein: CASSTQGGYGYTF.

The chain has TRBV6-5 and TRBJ2-3; 9 nucleotides agree with TRBD1. Germline trimming cut 8 bases from V and 6 bases from J; bases unmatched to any gene: 6. Germline CDR1 MNHEY, CDR2 SVGAGI. The length of the CDR3 is 13 residues. Here the CDR3 DNA reads TGTGCCAGCGGTCGGGACAGGGTGGATACGCAGTATTTT. Residues: CASGRDRVDTQYF.

The rearrangement links TRBV12-3 or TRBV12-4 to TRBJ1-1, with a possible D match to TRBD1 (5 bases). Trimming took 5 bases from V and 1 from J, leaving 8 bases between them. CDR3 size: 13 residues. This CDR3 reads CASSDQGNTEAFF. CDR3 nucleotide sequence: TGTGCCAGCAGTGACCAGGGGAACACTGAAGCTTTCTTT.

The gene calls are TRBV6-5 and TRBJ1-4; 8 bases align to TRBD1. The CDR3 has 14 amino acids. Germline values: CDR1 MNHEY, CDR2 SVGAGI. V gave up 8 bases and J gave up 7 bases; unmatched junction bases: 9. This CDR3 is CASQIPTGVEKLFF. CDR3 in DNA: TGTGCCAGCCAAATCCCGACAGGGGTTGAAAAACTGTTTTTT.

The genes are TRBV27 and TRBJ1-5; no firm D call. This CDR3 spans 13 amino acids. The ends were cut back, 2 bases at V and 6 bases at J, with 8 bases in the middle. Germline lookup yields CDR1 MNHEY and CDR2 SMNVEV (reference sequence). The CDR3 DNA is TGTGCCAGCAGTTTAACCCGCAGTCAGCCCCAGCATTTT. Its translation is CASSLTRSQPQHF.

The V and J genes are TRBV7-9 and TRBJ1-1; tentatively, D is TRBD1 (5 bases). CDR3 length: 13 residues. In germline, CDR1 is SEHNR, CDR2 FQNEAQ (reference sequence). Trimming took 5 bases from V and 0 from J, leaving 7 bases between them. The CDR3 sequence is CASSRQLNTEAFF. The CDR3, as DNA: TGTGCCAGCAGCCGACAGTTGAACACTGAAGCTTTCTTT.

This chain uses TRBV11-2 with TRBJ2-7; 9 bases fit TRBD1. Per the germline V gene, CDR1 is SGHAT and CDR2 is FQNNGV. This CDR3 region has 15 residues. Trimming at V came to 5 bases and at J to 2 bases, leaving 7 bases not matched to a gene. The CDR3 here is CASSIGTGFTYEQYF. CDR3 nucleotide sequence: TGTGCCAGCAGCATAGGGACAGGGTTTACCTACGAGCAGTACTTC.

The rearrangement joins TRBV9 to TRBJ1-4, with a possible D match to TRBD1 (5 bases). The V end was cut by 0 bases, the J end by 3 bases, with 9 bases between. The CDR3 covers 15 residues. Germline assignment: CDR1 SGDLS and CDR2 YYNGEE. CDR3 amino acids: CASSVGLGANEKLFF. Here the CDR3 DNA reads TGTGCCAGCAGCGTAGGACTAGGGGCTAATGAAAAACTGTTTTTT. The full variable domain, in which reference TRBV9 and TRBJ1-4 provide the parts outside the CDR3, is DSGVTQTPKHLITATGQRVTLRCSPRSGDLSVYWYQQSLDQGLQFLIQYYNGEERAKGNILERFSAQQFPDLHSELNLSSLELGDSALYFCASSVGLGANEKLFFGSGTQLSVL.

This rearrangement joins TRBV7-9 to TRBJ1-1; 9 bases line up with TRBD1. This CDR3 is 13 amino acids long. Germline V lookup: CDR1 SEHNR, CDR2 FQNEAQ (reference sequence). The V segment lost 8 bases and the J segment 3 bases; nucleotides outside the gene matches: 4. CDR3 residues: CASGTGTDTEAFF. In DNA, the CDR3 is TGTGCCAGCGGGACAGGGACGGACACTGAAGCTTTCTTT.

V is TRBV30 and J is TRBJ1-5; 10 bases fit TRBD1. The CDR3 has 14 residues. The germline gives CDR1 GTSNPN, CDR2 SVGIG (reference sequence). Unmatched junction bases numbered 1, after V lost 3 bases and J lost 2 bases. Here the CDR3 reads CAWRGTGGNQPQHF. As DNA, the CDR3 is TGTGCCTGGAGAGGGACAGGGGGCAATCAGCCCCAGCATTTT. Full variable domain (rest looked up from reference TRBV30 and TRBJ1-5): SQTIHQWPATLVQPVGSPLSLECTVEGTSNPNLYWYRQAAGRGLQLLFYSVGIGQISSEVPQNLSASRPQDRQFILSSKKLLLSDSGFYLCAWRGTGGNQPQHFGDGTRLSIL.

The V and J genes are TRBV19 and TRBJ2-2, with 8 bases lining up with TRBD1. Losses at the gene ends were 5 bases for V and 2 bases for J; bases not matched to a gene: 1. There are 14 residues in the CDR3. Germline values: CDR1 LNHDA, CDR2 SQIVND (reference sequence). CDR3 nucleotides: TGTGCCAGTAGTGGACAGGGAAACACCGGGGAGCTGTTTTTT. It specifies CASSGQGNTGELFF. Filled out from reference TRBV19 and TRBJ2-2, the complete variable domain reads DGGITQSPKYLFRKEGQNVTLSCEQNLNHDAMYWYRQDPGQGLRLIYYSQIVNDFQKGDIAEGYSVSREKKESFPLTVTSAQKNPTAFYLCASSGQGNTGELFFGEGSRLTVL.